These 30 T cell receptor beta chains were all obtained from the same sample, sequenced in a study of molecular identifiers for immune sequencing clone quantification. TCRdb reprocessed the PCR reads via MiXCR and lists one record per CDR3 protein. The sample lists approximately 680,000 distinct CDR3 sequences, approximately 24% occurring once. Sequences were obtained from naive CD8+ T cells from blood, with Jurkat cell RNA spiked in. Subset in this sample: FACS-sorted CD8+CD4-CCR7+CD45RA+ naive T cells. The receptors derive from a human donor in good health. Some libraries in this study had Jurkat cell RNA spiked in.

The chain uses TRBV13 and TRBJ1-3; weak D call: TRBD1 (5 bases). V was shortened by 2 bases and J by 4 bases, with 12 bases between the two germline ends. Germline CDR1 PRHDT, CDR2 FYEKMQ (reference sequence). The CDR3 runs to 15 residues. The CDR3 loop reads CASSLQGSFGNTIYF. Written as DNA, the CDR3 is TGTGCCAGCAGCTTACAGGGTTCCTTCGGAAACACCATATATTTT.

On this clonotype itself: Given the absence of the conserved phenylalanine or tryptophan at the CDR3 end, a read error is likely. The gene calls are TRBV7-9 and TRBJ2-3, with TRBD2 matching 11 bases. With V trimmed by 3 bases and J by 2 bases, 7 bases remained unmatched. Germline V gene lookup returns CDR1 SEHNR and CDR2 FQNEAQ (reference sequence). CDR3 length equals 17 residues. The CDR3 DNA reads TGTGCCAGCAGCTTCAGTCTAGCGGGAGGAAACACAGATACGCAGTATTTA. This sequence encodes CASSFSLAGGNTDTQYL.

The table lists this clonotype with a few counts. The J gene is TRBJ2-3, the V gene TRBV21-1. TRBV21-1 counts as a pseudogene. This CDR3 has 15 amino acids. The DNA for the CDR3 is TGTGCCAGCAGCAAAGAGGAAGGTAACCATGGTACGCAGTATTTT. This encodes CASSKEEGNHGTQYF.

The chain has TRBV14 and TRBJ1-1, with 8 bases aligning to TRBD1. Germline CDR1 and CDR2: SGHDN and FVKESK. The CDR3 has 14 amino acids. Trimming removed 6 bases from V and 6 bases from J; junction bases left unmatched: 9. The chain's CDR3 is CASSPTGGKSEAFF. Written as DNA, the CDR3 is TGTGCCAGCAGTCCCACAGGGGGTAAGTCTGAAGCTTTCTTT.

Regarding this clonotype: With a much larger clone just one base away, this may be a read error. The rearrangement uses TRBV27 and TRBJ2-3, with 7 bases identical to TRBD1. There are 15 residues in the CDR3. Germline-derived CDR1 and CDR2 are MNHEY and SMNVEV (reference sequence). CDR3 region: CASSLETGITDTRYF. In DNA form, the CDR3 reads TGTGCCAGCAGTTTAGAGACAGGGATCACAGATACGCGGTATTTT.

The J gene is TRBJ2-2, the V gene TRBV6-5, with D unresolved. Germline V gene sequence: CDR1 MNHEY, CDR2 SVGAGI. The CDR3 totals 14 residues. The V end was cut by 0 bases, the J end by 6 bases, with 8 bases between. For the CDR3, the DNA is TGTGCCAGCAGTTACTCGCAGGAACCCGGGGAGCTGTTTTTT. The encoded protein is CASSYSQEPGELFF.

This clonotype was seen at least ten times. The gene calls are TRBV10-2 and TRBJ1-2; D might be TRBD1 (6 bases). Germline CDR1 reads WSHSY; CDR2 reads SAAADI. Trimming shortened V by 2 bases and J by 4 bases, and 8 bases separated the two germline ends. The CDR3 is 13 amino acids. CDR3 residues: CASSEGQSYGYTF. The DNA of the CDR3 is TGCGCCAGCAGTGAGGGACAGTCCTATGGCTACACCTTC.

The V gene is TRBV19, the J gene TRBJ1-5; 7 bases line up with TRBD1. The CDR3 has 15 amino acids. CDR1 LNHDA and CDR2 SQIVND come from the germline V gene (reference sequence). The ends lost 6 bases at V and 2 bases at J; junction bases unmatched: 7. CDR3 sequence (DNA): TGTGCCAGTAGCGAAGGACAGGACCGCAATCAGCCCCAGCATTTT. It translates to CASSEGQDRNQPQHF.

In regard to this clonotype: A much larger clone lies one base from this, so it may be a read error. The final CDR3 position lacks the conserved phenylalanine or tryptophan, pointing to a likely read error. The CDR3 here is CATALRQGYEQYS. Here the CDR3 DNA reads TGTGCCACCGCCCTTCGACAGGGCTACGAGCAGTACTCC. The chain recombines TRBV19 with TRBJ2-7; 7 bases align to TRBD1. The CDR3 is 13 amino acids. Looked up from germline, CDR1 is LNHDA and CDR2 is SQIVND (reference sequence). V lost 10 bases and J lost 3; bases outside the gene matches: 9.

Only a few counts were recorded for this clonotype. The chain combines TRBV29-1 with TRBJ2-7, with 13 bases aligning to TRBD2. The CDR3 covers 15 residues. Germline-derived CDR1 and CDR2 are SQVTM and ANQGSEA. Losses at the gene ends were 2 bases for V and 4 bases for J; bases not matched to a gene: 5. CDR3 protein: CSVENGTSGTYEQYF. In DNA form, the CDR3 reads TGCAGCGTTGAAAATGGGACTAGCGGGACTTACGAGCAGTACTTC.

This clonotype was recorded a few times. This chain connects TRBV12-3 or TRBV12-4 to TRBJ2-1, with 7 bases matching TRBD1. This CDR3 spans 13 amino acids. The J segment lost 3 bases and the V segment lost 8 bases, leaving 4 bases of the junction unmatched. The CDR3 is CASQGVRYNEQFF. The CDR3 region has the DNA TGTGCCAGCCAGGGGGTTCGCTACAATGAGCAGTTCTTC.

As concerns this clonotype: This may be a read error: a much more frequent sequence differs by one nucleotide. The chain is built from TRBV20-1 and TRBJ2-7, with a weak D call TRBD2 (5 bases). V lost 6 bases, J lost 8 bases, and 23 bases lay in between. Germline CDR1 reads DFQATT; CDR2 reads SNEGSKA (reference sequence). The CDR3 runs 14 residues. CDR3 loop: CSASSRAGGYKQYF. CDR3 coding DNA: TGCAGTGCGAGCAGTCGGGCAGGCGGGTACAAGCAGTACTTC.

This clonotype was seen ten or more times. This rearrangement joins TRBV19 to TRBJ2-7; a weak D match, TRBD1 (5 bases). V shed 8 bases and J shed 0 bases, with 11 bases lying between them. The CDR3 spans 13 residues. Germline V gene lookup returns CDR1 LNHDA and CDR2 SQIVND (reference sequence). CDR3 loop: CASQDRLSYEQYF. DNA for the CDR3: TGTGCCAGTCAAGACAGACTCTCCTACGAGCAGTACTTC.

This clonotype has a count of ten or more. The V and J genes are TRBV7-2 and TRBJ2-3; TRBD2 aligns across 7 bases. This CDR3 is 15 amino acids long. Germline values: CDR1 SGHTA, CDR2 FQGNSA. The J segment lost 3 bases and the V segment lost 5 bases, leaving 8 bases of the junction unmatched. The CDR3 spells CASSESGAQTDTQYF. CDR3 coding DNA: TGTGCCAGCAGCGAGAGCGGGGCCCAAACAGATACGCAGTATTTT.

The sample holds many counts of this clonotype. The J gene is TRBJ2-2, the V gene TRBV7-8; unclear D gene. The length of the CDR3 is 13 residues. In germline, CDR1 is SGHVS, CDR2 FQNEAQ. Trimming removed 5 bases from V and 6 bases from J, with 10 bases in between. This chain's CDR3 is CASSPTPAGELFF. The CDR3 coding sequence is TGTGCCAGCAGCCCGACCCCCGCCGGGGAGCTGTTTTTT.

A remark on this clonotype: This may arise from a read error, as a much more abundant clone is one base away. The conserved final phenylalanine or tryptophan is absent from the CDR3, which likely points to a read error. The V and J genes are TRBV7-9 and TRBJ2-5; D uncertain. The V and J ends lost 2 bases and 3 bases respectively, with 7 bases between them. Per the germline V gene, CDR1 is SEHNR and CDR2 is FQNEAQ (reference sequence). The CDR3 sequence is 13 residues long. The CDR3 DNA follows: TGTGCCAGCAGCTTAATTAGAGAAGAGACCCAGTACCTC. Translating gives CASSLIREETQYL.

This clonotype has a count of ten or more. The rearrangement links TRBV7-2 to TRBJ2-7; possibly TRBD1 or TRBD2 for D (5 bases each). CDR1 and CDR2 from the germline V gene are SGHTA and FQGNSA. The CDR3 consists of 14 residues. The V end lost 3 bases, the J end lost 2 bases, and 11 bases lay between the germline ends. This chain's CDR3 is CASSLEAGTYEQYF. CDR3 coding DNA: TGTGCCAGCAGCTTGGAGGCAGGGACCTACGAGCAGTACTTC.

As to this clonotype: With a much larger clone just one base away, this may be a read error. This chain joins TRBV4-3 and TRBJ2-7; either TRBD1 or TRBD2 may supply D (5 bases each). CDR3 size: 16 residues. Germline V gene sequence: CDR1 LGHNA, CDR2 YSLEER. V lost 0 bases and J lost 2, with 14 bases in between. The CDR3 here is CASSQDRAGSPYEQYF. CDR3 nucleotide sequence: TGCGCCAGCAGCCAAGATCGTGCAGGGAGCCCCTACGAGCAGTACTTC.

This clonotype was recorded many times. The chain joins TRBV2 to TRBJ1-6; 7 nucleotides line up with TRBD1. This CDR3 has 15 amino acids. Losses at the gene ends were 7 bases for V and 4 bases for J; bases not matched to a gene: 7. Looked up from germline, CDR1 is SNHLY and CDR2 is FYNNEI. Here the CDR3 DNA reads TGTGCCAGCAACACCGGGACAGATTATAATTCACCCCTCCACTTT. It yields the protein CASNTGTDYNSPLHF.

At least ten counts were recorded for this clonotype. This chain connects TRBV3-1 to TRBJ2-2; 12 bases are shared with TRBD1. Per the germline V gene, CDR1 is LGHDT and CDR2 is YNNKEL (reference sequence). The CDR3 length is 17 residues. V lost 1 base and J lost 7; bases outside the gene matches: 7. In DNA form, the CDR3 reads TGTGCCAGCAGCCAAGTCGGGACAGGGGGCTTTTACGGGGAGCTGTTTTTT. Translating it yields CASSQVGTGGFYGELFF.

The chain has TRBV19 and TRBJ1-2, with 8 bases fitting TRBD1. This CDR3 region has 16 residues. Per the germline V gene, CDR1 is LNHDA and CDR2 is SQIVND (reference sequence). V trimming: 4 bases; J trimming: 0 bases; junction bases outside the gene matches: 7. The CDR3 is CASSTWTGNANYGYTF. CDR3 nucleotide sequence: TGTGCCAGTAGTACTTGGACAGGGAATGCTAACTATGGCTACACCTTC.

The genes are TRBV19 and TRBJ2-3; 12 bases agree with TRBD2. The CDR3 spans 17 residues. The germline gives CDR1 LNHDA, CDR2 SQIVND (reference sequence). The V gene end was trimmed by 5 bases and the J gene end by 2 bases; junction bases not matched to a gene: 8. The CDR3 sequence: CASSLGTSGFTTDTQYF. The CDR3 DNA sequence: TGTGCCAGTAGTTTGGGGACTAGCGGGTTCACCACAGATACGCAGTATTTT.

Regarding this clonotype: This may be a read error: a much more frequent sequence differs by one nucleotide. This rearrangement joins TRBV27 to TRBJ2-3, with 10 bases fitting TRBD2. This CDR3 spans 14 amino acids. The germline CDR1 and CDR2 sequences are MNHEY and SMNVEV (reference sequence). For the CDR3, the DNA is TGTGCCAGCAGTGGGCTAGCGGGAGCAGATACGCACTATTTT. This encodes CASSGLAGADTHYF.

On this clonotype: A much larger clone is a single base away; this may be a read error. CDR3 in DNA: TGCAGCGATAAAGTTGGCGGAAAGGCAGCCCACGAGCAGTACTTC. Protein sequence: CSDKVGGKAAHEQYF. The genes are TRBV29-1 and TRBJ2-7; the D is unclear. Germline V gives CDR1 SQVTM, CDR2 ANQGSEA. V was shortened by 7 bases and J by 5 bases, with 24 bases between the two germline ends. The CDR3 consists of 15 residues.

V and J are TRBV11-2 and TRBJ2-2, with unresolved D. Germline CDR1 is SGHAT and CDR2 is FQNNGV. This CDR3 comprises 15 residues. The V end lost 2 bases, the J end lost 1 base, and 8 bases lay between the germline ends. The CDR3 region has the DNA TGTGCCAGCAGCTTATTAGCCTGGAACACCGGGGAGCTGTTTTTT. The encoded protein is CASSLLAWNTGELFF. The variable domain in full, with the rest retrieved from reference TRBV11-2 and TRBJ2-2, is EAGVAQSPRYKIIEKRQSVAFWCNPISGHATLYWYQQILGQGPKLLIQFQNNGVVDDSQLPKDRFSAERLKGVDSTLKIQPAKLEDSAVYLCASSLLAWNTGELFFGEGSRLTVL.

The table lists this clonotype with many counts. This chain connects TRBV29-1 to TRBJ2-7; D perhaps matches TRBD2 (6 bases). The germline V and J ends were trimmed by 1 base and 4 bases, with 20 bases remaining between them. CDR1 and CDR2 from the germline V gene are SQVTM and ANQGSEA. There are 16 residues in the CDR3. CDR3: CSVEGGDASRGYEQYF. The DNA of the CDR3 is TGCAGCGTTGAAGGGGGGGACGCCTCACGTGGTTACGAGCAGTACTTC.

This clonotype showed up just a few times. The chain combines TRBV30 with TRBJ2-7, with D unclear. The length of the CDR3 is 15 residues. V was cut by 1 base and J by 2 bases, with 15 bases left in between. Germline V gene data show CDR1 as GTSNPN and CDR2 as SVGIG (reference sequence). The DNA for the CDR3 is TGTGCCTGGAGTGACATCGATGGGCGCACCTACGAGCAGTACTTC. This encodes CAWSDIDGRTYEQYF.

J is TRBJ1-1 and V is TRBV19; a possible D gene is TRBD1 (5 bases). The CDR3 has 15 residues. The germline V and J ends were trimmed by 8 bases and 4 bases, with 20 bases remaining between them. Germline V gene lookup returns CDR1 LNHDA and CDR2 SQIVND (reference sequence). The CDR3 DNA reads as TGTGCCAGTCGCCTCGGGACTAGGGGTGGCACTGAAGCTTTCTTT. Amino acid sequence: CASRLGTRGGTEAFF.

Details on this clonotype: Since a much larger clone is just one base distant, this may be a read error. The rearrangement uses TRBV20-1 and TRBJ2-3, with 7 positions matching TRBD1. Germline CDR1 DFQATT, CDR2 SNEGSKA (reference sequence). The CDR3 loop spans 15 amino acids. This CDR3 reads CSARGTQGLGDTQSF. The CDR3 coding sequence is TGCAGTGCAAGGGGAACACAGGGGTTGGGAGATACGCAGTCTTTT.

This clonotype appeared a few times. The chain combines TRBV12-5 with TRBJ2-5; D is perhaps TRBD1 (5 bases). The germline V gene has CDR1 LGHNT and CDR2 FRNRAP. Trimming took 3 bases from V and 4 from J, leaving 15 bases between them. CDR3 size: 15 residues. The CDR3 DNA reads as TGTGCTAGTGGTTTAGGTTGGGGCCCCGGAGAGACCCAGTACTTC. Translation: CASGLGWGPGETQYF.